The source of this TCR beta chain is a study of response to subunit inactivated influenza vaccine. Whole-study results and caveats: New T cells are recruited in small numbers by each seasonal influenza vaccination, according to the authors' suggestion.

TCRdb called the RT-PCR reads again in MiXCR, with one record for every CDR3 protein. The table records about 650,000 distinct CDR3 sequences, approximately 14% of them present only once. This clonotype was detected only once. Antigen specificity is unknown. Material: PBMCs from blood, obtained 14 days before vaccination. This sequence originates from a middle-aged man who received an inactivated influenza vaccine.

The CDR3 nucleotides are TGTGCCAGCAGCCCCCCCCGGGTGAGGGATGAGCAGTTCTTC. Translating it yields CASSPPRVRDEQFF. This sequence joins TRBV12-3 or TRBV12-4 and TRBJ2-1, with a weak D call TRBD2 (5 bases). The germline V and J ends were trimmed by 6 bases and 8 bases, with 17 bases remaining between them. The CDR3 sequence is 14 residues long.